One and the same sample provided the 15 T cell receptor beta chains below, sequenced in a study of T cells in narcolepsy. The method was immunoSEQ multiplex PCR; TCRdb's version includes in-frame clones alone and lacks a portion of them. In the table there are nearly 25,000 clones, less than 70% of which are singletons. What was sequenced was memory (CD45RA-) CD4+ T cells from blood. The origin of the receptors is a human donor in good health.

This clone was counted only a few times. The rearrangement uses TRBV2 and TRBJ1-6; D ambiguous. Germline V gene data show CDR1 as SNHLY and CDR2 as FYNNEI. This CDR3 comprises 15 residues. Trimming stripped 7 bases from V and 7 bases from J, with 17 bases between. As DNA, the CDR3 is TGTGCCAGCACCCCAGCAGTGGCCGTAAATTCACCCCTCCACTTT. Protein sequence: CASTPAVAVNSPLHF.

In DNA, the CDR3 is TGTGCCAGCAGTTACACCGGACAGGGCATAAAAGAGACCCAGTACTTC. Its translation: CASSYTGQGIKETQYF. The chain has TRBV6-5 and TRBJ2-5, with TRBD1 identical over 8 bases. The CDR3 sequence is 16 residues long. The junction had 8 bases not matched to a gene; V was cut back by 2 bases and J by 3 bases. Germline V gene sequence: CDR1 MNHEY, CDR2 SVGAGI.

This clone occurred once. V and J are TRBV4-2 and TRBJ2-7, with no clear D. V lost 3 bases and J 3 bases, leaving 15 bases between the germline ends. Germline V gene lookup returns CDR1 LGHNA and CDR2 YNFKEQ. This CDR3 is built from 15 residues. The CDR3 region is CASSHEPGAGYEQYF. In nucleotides, the CDR3 is TGTGCCAGCAGCCACGAGCCAGGTGCAGGCTACGAGCAGTACTTC.

V gene TRBV27 combines with J gene TRBJ1-1; D possibly corresponds to TRBD1 (6 bases). The germline gives CDR1 MNHEY, CDR2 SMNVEV (reference sequence). The CDR3 totals 13 residues. V gave up 3 bases and J gave up 6 bases, with 11 bases separating them. This CDR3 reads CASSFRGAAEAFF. CDR3 coding DNA: TGTGCCAGCAGTTTCAGGGGAGCGGCTGAAGCTTTCTTT.

This chain links TRBV14 with TRBJ2-1, with 7 bases lining up with TRBD2. From germline, CDR1 is SGHDN and CDR2 FVKESK. The V and J ends lost 11 bases and 11 bases, in that order; junction bases with no gene match: 12. The CDR3 is 12 amino acids. CDR3 region: CASSRLAEQQFF. CDR3 DNA sequence: TGTGCCTCCAGCCGTCTAGCGGAGCAGCAGTTCTTC. Drawing the rest from reference TRBV14 and TRBJ2-1, the complete variable domain is EAGVTQFPSHSVIEKGQTVTLRCDPISGHDNLYWYRRVMGKEIKFLLHFVKESKQDESGMPNNRFLAERTGGTYSTLKVQPAELEDSGVYFCASSRLAEQQFFGPGTRLTVL.

This rearrangement joins TRBV7-2 to TRBJ2-5; D perhaps matches TRBD2 (5 bases). The CDR3 extends over 14 amino acids. The germline V and J ends were trimmed by 1 base and 5 bases, with 11 bases remaining between them. Germline V gene sequence: CDR1 SGHTA, CDR2 FQGNSA. The CDR3, as DNA: TGTGCCAGCAGCTTAGGTTCTAGCAAGGAGACCCAGTACTTC. Its translation: CASSLGSSKETQYF.

The CDR3 region is CASSPLAGVTYEQYF. CDR3 nucleotides: TGTGCCAGCAGTCCCCTAGCGGGAGTGACCTACGAGCAGTACTTC. This sequence joins TRBV27 and TRBJ2-7; 10 bases line up with TRBD2. Germline values: CDR1 MNHEY, CDR2 SMNVEV (reference sequence). This CDR3 contains 15 residues. With 5 bases clipped from V and 2 bases from J, the junction kept 6 bases outside the gene matches.

This chain joins TRBV28 and TRBJ2-2; D not certain. Germline lookup yields CDR1 MDHEN and CDR2 SYDVKM. The CDR3 is 12 amino acids. V was trimmed by 9 bases and J by 2 bases, leaving 7 bases between them. The CDR3 DNA sequence: TGTGCCAGTAAGAGAAACACCGGGGAGCTGTTTTTT. The encoded protein is CASKRNTGELFF.

The V gene is TRBV4-1, the J gene TRBJ2-1; 9 bases map to TRBD1. V was clipped by 2 bases and J by 5 bases; unmatched bases: 7. Germline values: CDR1 MGHRA, CDR2 YSYEKL. The CDR3 covers 16 residues. CDR3 sequence (DNA): TGCGCCAGCAGCCAATTCGGGGACAGGGAGAACAATGAGCAGTTCTTC. Protein product: CASSQFGDRENNEQFF.

This chain links TRBV15 with TRBJ2-5; the D gene is possibly TRBD2 (7 bases). Germline assignment: CDR1 LNHNV and CDR2 YYDKDF (reference sequence). V lost 6 bases and J 3 bases, leaving 11 bases between the germline ends. The CDR3 has 13 residues. The CDR3 bases are TGTGCCACCAGAGGGGGGGAAAAAGAGACCCAGTACTTC. Amino acid sequence: CATRGGEKETQYF.

This clone has just a few counts. The chain is built from TRBV4-1 and TRBJ2-3; TRBD2 aligns across 7 bases. The V segment lost 7 bases and the J segment 5 bases; nucleotides outside the gene matches: 12. CDR3 length: 15 amino acids. CDR1 is MGHRA, CDR2 YSYEKL, per germline. The CDR3 bases are TGCGCCAGCACCCCTATGGCGGGAGCATTAGATACGCAGTATTTT. This sequence encodes CASTPMAGALDTQYF.

The V and J genes are TRBV4-2 and TRBJ2-7, with 7 bases lining up with TRBD1. With 0 bases clipped from V and 2 bases from J, the junction kept 10 bases outside the gene matches. From germline, CDR1 is LGHNA and CDR2 YNFKEQ. The CDR3 consists of 17 residues. The CDR3 DNA sequence: TGTGCCAGCAGCCAAGAAGTTGGGGGACAGAAAACCTACGAGCAGTACTTC. Its translation: CASSQEVGGQKTYEQYF.

This clone has only one observation. This chain uses TRBV25-1 with TRBJ2-7; TRBD1 agrees at 7 bases. Looked up from germline, CDR1 is MGHDK and CDR2 is SYGVNS. V lost 4 bases to trimming and J lost 6 bases; unmatched junction nucleotides: 6. This CDR3 spans 13 amino acids. The CDR3 here is CASSAPTGFEQYF. The CDR3 coding sequence is TGTGCCAGCAGTGCACCGACAGGGTTCGAGCAGTACTTC.

V and J are TRBV18 and TRBJ2-3; D ambiguous. The CDR3 sequence is 14 residues long. Germline loops: CDR1 KGHSH, CDR2 LQKENI. The V end lost 3 bases, the J end lost 0 bases, and 7 bases lay between the germline ends. DNA of the CDR3: TGTGCCAGCTCACCGCAGGACAGCACAGATACGCAGTATTTT. Amino acids: CASSPQDSTDTQYF.

The chain combines TRBV4-1 with TRBJ1-3, with 7 bases that match TRBD1. The CDR3 loop spans 16 amino acids. Germline V gene data show CDR1 as MGHRA and CDR2 as YSYEKL. The trim removed 4 bases at V and 3 bases at J, leaving 9 bases unmatched. The CDR3 reads CASSPQTGYGGNTIYF. CDR3 in DNA: TGCGCCAGCAGCCCCCAGACAGGGTACGGTGGAAACACCATATATTTT.